The 31 T cell receptor beta chains below come from one sample, sequenced in a study of blood T cell repertoires in COVID-19. Libraries were prepared by immunoSEQ multiplex PCR; TCRdb keeps only in-frame clonotypes and omits some of them. The data show 130,000 to 150,000 clones, around 84% seen once. Sequencing input: peripheral blood. The receptors stem from a man between 60 and 75 years old with active or convalescent COVID-19.

The chain employs TRBV2 and TRBJ1-2; 9 positions agree with TRBD1. Germline values: CDR1 SNHLY, CDR2 FYNNEI. The CDR3 loop spans 14 amino acids. Trimming took 5 bases from V and 5 from J; bases not matched to a gene: 6. The CDR3 region has the DNA TGTGCCAGCAGTACTTCCGACAGGGGGTATGGCTACACCTTC. Encoded protein: CASSTSDRGYGYTF.

This clone was seen only a few times. The chain uses TRBV5-1 and TRBJ2-5; D possibly corresponds to TRBD2 (5 bases). Germline V gene sequence: CDR1 SGHRS, CDR2 YFSETQ. This CDR3 contains 13 residues. Trimming removed 4 bases at V and 5 bases at J, with 12 bases between. CDR3 DNA sequence: TGCGCCAGCAGCCCAGCGGTTCGGGAGACCCAGTACTTC. Translating gives CASSPAVRETQYF.

This clone has a single count. This chain joins TRBV5-6 and TRBJ1-1; 8 bases match TRBD1. In germline, CDR1 is SGHDT, CDR2 YYEEEE. This CDR3 spans 14 amino acids. V was pared by 1 base and J by 4 bases, with 3 bases of the junction left unmatched. Written as DNA, the CDR3 is TGTGCCAGCAGCTTGTCAGGGGGCCTCACTGAAGCTTTCTTT. Protein: CASSLSGGLTEAFF. The whole variable domain, remainder taken from reference TRBV5-6 and TRBJ1-1, is DAGVTQSPTHLIKTRGQQVTLRCSPKSGHDTVSWYQQALGQGPQFIFQYYEEEERQRGNFPDRFSGHQFPNYSSELNVNALLLGDSALYLCASSLSGGLTEAFFGQGTRLTVV.

The chain employs TRBV30 and TRBJ1-6; maybe TRBD1 (5 bases). Germline V gene lookup returns CDR1 GTSNPN and CDR2 SVGIG (reference sequence). V shed 5 bases and J shed 10 bases, with 18 bases lying between them. The CDR3 runs to 14 residues. For the CDR3, the DNA is TGTGCCTGGGGTCCGGGGGGTCCCGGGTCACCCCTCCACTTT. Encoded protein: CAWGPGGPGSPLHF.

The chain is built from TRBV5-1 and TRBJ2-3; 9 bases line up with TRBD2. Trimming took 4 bases from V and 3 from J; bases not matched to a gene: 3. From germline, CDR1 is SGHRS and CDR2 YFSETQ. This CDR3 is 14 amino acids long. CDR3 sequence reads: CASSPGLATDTQYF. DNA of the CDR3: TGCGCCAGCAGCCCAGGACTAGCGACAGATACGCAGTATTTT.

This clone was detected only a few times. V gene TRBV7-2 combines with J gene TRBJ2-1; 11 nucleotides match TRBD2. V lost 5 bases, J lost 4 bases, and 7 bases stayed unmatched. The CDR3 runs 16 residues. Germline V gene lookup returns CDR1 SGHTA and CDR2 FQGNSA. The CDR3 loop is CASSPPGTSGYNEQFF. The CDR3 region has the DNA TGTGCCAGCAGCCCCCCCGGGACTAGCGGTTACAATGAGCAGTTCTTC.

The V gene is TRBV5-1, the J gene TRBJ1-5; D is possibly TRBD1 (5 bases). The V gene's germline CDR1 is SGHRS and CDR2 YFSETQ. There are 13 residues in the CDR3. V was shortened by 4 bases and J by 6 bases, with 11 bases between the two germline ends. CDR3 amino acids: CASSPQRGQPQHF. The CDR3 nucleotides are TGCGCCAGCAGCCCCCAAAGGGGTCAGCCCCAGCATTTT. Together with reference TRBV5-1 and TRBJ1-5, the CDR3 gives the full variable domain: KAGVTQTPRYLIKTRGQQVTLSCSPISGHRSVSWYQQTPGQGLQFLFEYFSETQRNKGNFPGRFSGRQFSNSRSEMNVSTLELGDSALYLCASSPQRGQPQHFGDGTRLSIL.

The V and J genes are TRBV7-2 and TRBJ2-1; TRBD2 agrees at 10 bases. The CDR3 sequence is 16 residues long. The germline CDR1 and CDR2 sequences are SGHTA and FQGNSA. V dropped 5 bases and J dropped 10; count of bases not matched to a gene: 14. The CDR3 coding sequence is TGTGCCAGCAGCCCCGGCGGACTAGCGGCATTCTTGGAGCAGTTCTTC. Protein: CASSPGGLAAFLEQFF.

The CDR3 sequence: CASGGDGYQPQHF. Written as DNA, the CDR3 is TGTGCCTCGGGGGGGGACGGTTATCAGCCCCAGCATTTT. The chain combines TRBV3-1 (or the pseudogene TRBV3-2) with TRBJ1-5, with D possibly TRBD1 on 5 matching bases. CDR1 is LGHDT and CDR2 is YNNKEL in the germline V gene (reference sequence). This CDR3 is 13 amino acids long. V shed 11 bases and J shed 5 bases, with 16 bases lying between them.

V gene TRBV19 combines with J gene TRBJ1-5; D possibly corresponds to TRBD1 (6 bases). V was trimmed by 2 bases and J by 6 bases, leaving 14 bases between them. This CDR3 has 15 residues. From germline, CDR1 is LNHDA and CDR2 SQIVND (reference sequence). This CDR3 reads CASSIKQGRSQPQHF. DNA of the CDR3: TGTGCCAGTAGTATAAAACAGGGTAGGAGTCAGCCCCAGCATTTT.

The V gene is TRBV5-6, the J gene TRBJ2-7; D gene uncertain. The germline CDR1 and CDR2 sequences are SGHDT and YYEEEE. V was pared by 0 bases and J by 2 bases, with 6 bases between. There are 13 residues in the CDR3. The CDR3 DNA reads as TGTGCCAGCAGCTTGGAACAGACCTACGAGCAGTACTTC. This encodes CASSLEQTYEQYF.

The CDR3 loop is CASIRQGGVYEQYF. CDR3 coding DNA: TGTGCCAGCATCAGACAGGGGGGGGTTTACGAGCAGTACTTC. This chain links TRBV13 with TRBJ2-7; 9 bases match TRBD1. V trimming: 7 bases; J trimming: 4 bases; junction bases outside the gene matches: 8. Looked up from germline, CDR1 is PRHDT and CDR2 is FYEKMQ (reference sequence). The CDR3 extends over 14 amino acids.

V usage is TRBV19 and J usage is TRBJ1-2, with 8 bases lining up with TRBD1. CDR3 length equals 12 residues. J was trimmed by 4 bases and V by 9 bases; bases with no gene match: 4. Per germline, CDR1 LNHDA and CDR2 SQIVND (reference sequence). The CDR3 here is CASADRGYGYTF. In nucleotides, the CDR3 is TGTGCCAGCGCCGACAGGGGCTATGGCTACACCTTC.

This clone was picked up many times. This chain joins TRBV20-1 and TRBJ2-4; no clear D gene. This CDR3 is 13 amino acids long. Trimming removed 3 bases from V and 6 bases from J, with 12 bases in between. CDR1 is DFQATT, CDR2 SNEGSKA, per germline (reference sequence). The CDR3 DNA reads as TGCAGTGCTAGTGATCCAGGAACAAACATTCAGTACTTC. Its translation is CSASDPGTNIQYF.

The chain employs TRBV4-3 and TRBJ2-7; TRBD2 agrees at 9 bases. The CDR3 extends over 15 amino acids. Germline loops: CDR1 LGHNA, CDR2 YSLEER. V dropped 3 bases and J dropped 2; count of bases not matched to a gene: 5. CDR3 in amino acids: CASSQEREAAYEQYF. The CDR3 DNA reads as TGCGCCAGCAGCCAGGAGCGGGAGGCGGCCTACGAGCAGTACTTC.

This clone appeared a few times. The chain is built from TRBV4-3 and TRBJ1-1; 9 bases fit TRBD1. This CDR3 is built from 15 residues. Trimming cost V 3 bases and J 4 bases; bases outside gene matches: 6. Germline CDR1 is LGHNA and CDR2 is YSLEER. This chain's CDR3 is CASSHLQGAGTEAFF. CDR3 nucleotide sequence: TGCGCCAGCAGCCACCTACAGGGGGCGGGCACTGAAGCTTTCTTT.

This chain uses TRBV4-1 with TRBJ1-5; D remains unclear. Trimming stripped 1 base from V and 2 bases from J, with 6 bases between. CDR1 and CDR2 from the germline V gene are MGHRA and YSYEKL. The CDR3 is made up of 14 amino acids. The CDR3 loop is CASSQGLGNQPQHF. CDR3 bases: TGCGCCAGCAGCCAAGGGTTAGGCAATCAGCCCCAGCATTTT.

The chain employs TRBV4-2 and TRBJ2-5; TRBD1 aligns across 9 bases. The CDR3 loop spans 15 amino acids. J was trimmed by 9 bases and V by 4 bases; bases with no gene match: 12. Germline CDR1 reads LGHNA; CDR2 reads YNFKEQ. DNA of the CDR3: TGTGCCAGCAGCCCGGGACAGGGACAGCCAGGGGCCCAGTACTTC. Encoded protein: CASSPGQGQPGAQYF.

The chain recombines TRBV7-2 with TRBJ2-1, with a weak D call TRBD2 (6 bases). The CDR3 runs 16 residues. From germline, CDR1 is SGHTA and CDR2 FQGNSA. Trimming removed 1 base from V and 0 bases from J, with 10 bases in between. CDR3 loop: CASSLDSGSSYNEQFF. CDR3 coding DNA: TGTGCCAGCAGCTTAGATAGCGGTTCCTCCTACAATGAGCAGTTCTTC.

The chain combines TRBV5-5 with TRBJ2-3; D possibly corresponds to TRBD1 (6 bases). CDR3 size: 15 residues. The germline V and J ends were trimmed by 2 bases and 0 bases, with 10 bases remaining between them. Germline V gene sequence: CDR1 SGHKS, CDR2 YYEKEE (reference sequence). CDR3 DNA sequence: TGTGCCAGCAGCTTATGGGACACCAGCACAGATACGCAGTATTTT. Translation: CASSLWDTSTDTQYF.

The V gene is TRBV19, the J gene TRBJ2-3; TRBD2 matches 10 bases. The germline gives CDR1 LNHDA, CDR2 SQIVND (reference sequence). The CDR3 covers 15 residues. V lost 6 bases to trimming and J lost 0 bases; unmatched junction nucleotides: 3. For the CDR3, the DNA is TGTGCCAGTAGACCGACTAGCGGGAGCACAGATACGCAGTATTTT. It encodes CASRPTSGSTDTQYF.

The chain carries TRBV28 and TRBJ2-5, with 9 bases lining up with TRBD2. Germline CDR1 MDHEN, CDR2 SYDVKM. Trimming at V came to 6 bases and at J to 7 bases, leaving 9 bases not matched to a gene. The CDR3 is 14 residues long. The CDR3 protein is CASRSTSGSGTQYF. CDR3 nucleotide sequence: TGTGCCAGCAGGTCGACTAGCGGCTCAGGGACCCAGTACTTC. The complete variable domain, with remaining parts taken from reference TRBV28 and TRBJ2-5, reads DVKVTQSSRYLVKRTGEKVFLECVQDMDHENMFWYRQDPGLGLRLIYFSYDVKMKEKGDIPEGYSVSREKKERFSLILESASTNQTSMYLCASRSTSGSGTQYFGPGTRLLVL.

This clone was picked up a small number of times. V and J are TRBV28 and TRBJ1-1, with D unresolved. The V end was cut by 1 base, the J end by 4 bases, with 7 bases between. CDR3 length equals 13 residues. Germline V gene sequence: CDR1 MDHEN, CDR2 SYDVKM. The CDR3 DNA is TGTGCCAGCAGTTTATCTGGCGGCACTGAAGCTTTCTTT. Its translation is CASSLSGGTEAFF.

The V call is TRBV3-1 (or the pseudogene TRBV3-2), the J call TRBJ2-3; D is possibly TRBD2 (7 bases). The CDR3 spans 11 residues. Trimming stripped 5 bases from V and 10 bases from J, with 10 bases between. Germline values: CDR1 LGHDT, CDR2 YNNKEL (reference sequence). CDR3 sequence reads: CASSRGGAQYF. CDR3 bases: TGTGCCAGCAGCAGAGGGGGGGCGCAGTATTTT.

The chain has TRBV4-1 and TRBJ2-7, with D possibly matching TRBD2 (5 bases). CDR1 is MGHRA, CDR2 YSYEKL, per germline. The CDR3 has 15 residues. The ends were cut back, 1 base at V and 5 bases at J, with 15 bases in the middle. The CDR3 sequence: CASSQVTPSGNEQYF. The CDR3 DNA reads TGCGCCAGCAGCCAAGTTACCCCCTCGGGGAACGAGCAGTACTTC.

This chain connects TRBV4-3 to TRBJ2-3, with 7 bases that match TRBD2. Germline V gives CDR1 LGHNA, CDR2 YSLEER. The CDR3 runs 17 residues. Unmatched junction bases numbered 11, after V lost 1 base and J lost 4 bases. Here the CDR3 DNA reads TGCGCCAGCAGCCAAGCCACCCGGCCGGGAGGTTCAGATACGCAGTATTTT. Amino acids: CASSQATRPGGSDTQYF.

The rearrangement joins TRBV28 to TRBJ1-2, with a tentative D call TRBD1 (5 bases). The length of the CDR3 is 17 residues. The V end lost 6 bases, the J end lost 4 bases, and 24 bases lay between the germline ends. Germline V lookup: CDR1 MDHEN, CDR2 SYDVKM. This chain's CDR3 is CASRGGDRTLLSYGYTF. The CDR3 DNA is TGTGCCAGCAGGGGCGGGGACCGGACGCTGTTATCCTATGGCTACACCTTC.

This rearrangement joins TRBV20-1 to TRBJ1-2, with D perhaps TRBD1 (6 bases). From germline, CDR1 is DFQATT and CDR2 SNEGSKA (reference sequence). The germline V and J ends were trimmed by 3 bases and 7 bases, with 18 bases remaining between them. The CDR3 extends over 14 amino acids. The CDR3 region is CSASSGADRRGYTF. The DNA for the CDR3 is TGCAGTGCTAGTAGCGGGGCAGACAGGCGTGGCTACACCTTC.

This rearrangement joins TRBV11-3 to TRBJ2-5; 8 positions agree with TRBD2. CDR1 is SGHNT and CDR2 is YENEEA in the germline V gene. J gave up 6 bases and V 4 bases, and 7 bases lay outside the gene matches. This CDR3 comprises 14 residues. As DNA, the CDR3 is TGTGCCAGCAGCTCGGGGACTAGTGCAAAGACCCAGTACTTC. Its translation: CASSSGTSAKTQYF.

This rearrangement joins TRBV6-5 to TRBJ2-1, with 8 nucleotides matching TRBD1. Germline V gives CDR1 MNHEY, CDR2 SVGAGI. The junction had 6 bases not matched to a gene; V was cut back by 2 bases and J by 3 bases. There are 16 residues in the CDR3. The CDR3 protein is CASSYQTGVSYNEQFF. CDR3 DNA: TGTGCCAGCAGTTACCAGACAGGGGTTAGCTACAATGAGCAGTTCTTC.

This clone was recorded only once. The chain joins TRBV30 to TRBJ1-1; unclear D gene. Germline assignment: CDR1 GTSNPN and CDR2 SVGIG (reference sequence). This CDR3 is built from 14 residues. The V end was cut by 1 base, the J end by 0 bases, with 9 bases between. Here the CDR3 reads CAWSGGTMNTEAFF. DNA of the CDR3: TGTGCCTGGAGTGGAGGAACCATGAACACTGAAGCTTTCTTT.